Below, one T cell receptor beta chain is given with its context. This entry is derived from a study of blood T cell repertoires in COVID-19. At the level of the study: Sites across the United States, Italy and Spain contributed samples from acute and convalescent COVID-19. T cells, B-cell-depleted T cells, or PBMCs supplied cDNA or gDNA.

Under the authors' procedure: The authors estimated nucleated cell counts from reference gene primer amplification. Sequencing used immunoSEQ multiplex PCR; TCRdb keeps in-frame clones, though not all of them. V and J calls and clone size follow that table, whereas D and trimming were derived from the DNA. The sample records about 380,000 clones, around 85% being singletons. Sequenced: peripheral blood. This sequence originates from a woman aged 18-29 years with acute or convalescent COVID-19.

CDR3 coding DNA: TGTGCCAGCAGTCCTGAAGGCAGCGGGAGACACCAAGAGACCCAGTACTTC. Its translation is CASSPEGSGRHQETQYF. The genes are TRBV6-6 and TRBJ2-5; 8 bases are a match to TRBD2. Germline V CDR1 and CDR2: MNHNY, SVGAGI (reference sequence). The length of the CDR3 is 17 residues. V lost 5 bases, J lost 0 bases, and 11 bases stayed unmatched.